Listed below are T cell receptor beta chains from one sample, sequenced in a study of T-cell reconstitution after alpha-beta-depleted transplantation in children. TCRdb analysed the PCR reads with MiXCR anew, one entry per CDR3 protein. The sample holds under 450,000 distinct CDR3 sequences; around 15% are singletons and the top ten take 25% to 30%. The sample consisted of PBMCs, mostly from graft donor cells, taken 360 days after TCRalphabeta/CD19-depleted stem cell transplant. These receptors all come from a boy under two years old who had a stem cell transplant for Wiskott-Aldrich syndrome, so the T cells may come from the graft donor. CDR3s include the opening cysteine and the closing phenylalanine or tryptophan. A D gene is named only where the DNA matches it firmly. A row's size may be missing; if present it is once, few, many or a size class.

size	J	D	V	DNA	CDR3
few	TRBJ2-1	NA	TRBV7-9	TGTGCCAGCAAAGGGGGATTGGAGCAGTTCTTC	CASKGGLEQFF
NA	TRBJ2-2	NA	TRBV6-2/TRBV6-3	TGTGCCAGCAGTTACTCGATCCTCTACACCGGGGAGCTGTTTTTT	CASSYSILYTGELFF
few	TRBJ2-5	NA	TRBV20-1	TGCAGTGCTAGCGTCACGACTAGGAGGAGGGAGACCCAGTACTTC	CSASVTTRRRETQYF
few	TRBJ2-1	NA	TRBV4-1	TGCGCCAGCAGCCAAGATAATGGACAGCCCTACAATGAGCAGTTCTTC	CASSQDNGQPYNEQFF
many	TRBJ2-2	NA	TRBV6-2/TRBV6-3	TGTGCCAGCAGTCTAAGTAGTCCCATTGGGACCGGGGAGCTGTTTTTT	CASSLSSPIGTGELFF
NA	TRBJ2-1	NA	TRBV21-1	TGTGCCAGCAGGAGGGGGGAGTGGTACAATGAGCAGTTCTTC	CASRRGEWYNEQFF
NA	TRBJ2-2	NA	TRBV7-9	TGTGCCAGCAGCTTATCCGGGGCGTACACCGGGGAGCTGTTTTTT	CASSLSGAYTGELFF
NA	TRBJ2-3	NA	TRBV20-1	TGCAGTGCTAGAAGGGGGGAGGCAGATACGCAGTATTTT	CSARRGEADTQYF
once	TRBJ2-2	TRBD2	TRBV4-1	TGCGCCAGCAGCCGCTCCCTAGCGGGGAGCACCGGGGAGCTGTTTTTT	CASSRSLAGSTGELFF
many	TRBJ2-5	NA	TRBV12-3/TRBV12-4	TGTGCCAGCAGTGCCGGGGGTCTAGAGACCCAGTACTTC	CASSAGGLETQYF
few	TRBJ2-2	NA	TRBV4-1	TGCGCCAGCAGCCAAGACTTAGGCAGGGCGAACACCGGGGAGCTGTTTTTT	CASSQDLGRANTGELFF
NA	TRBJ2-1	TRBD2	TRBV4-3	TGCGCCAGCAGCCAGTATATTAGCGGGAGCAGGAATGAGCAGTTCTTC	CASSQYISGSRNEQFF
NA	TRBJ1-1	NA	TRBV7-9	TGTGCCAGCAGCTTAGCGATCCGGGGTCAAACGAACACTGAAGCTTTCTTT	CASSLAIRGQTNTEAFF
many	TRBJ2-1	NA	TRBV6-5	TGTGCCAGCAGTTACCCCGAGTCGGACAATGAGCAGTTCTTC	CASSYPESDNEQFF
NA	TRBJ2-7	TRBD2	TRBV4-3	TGCGCCAGCAGCCAAGGGTCTAGCGGGAGATATTCCGAGCAGTACTTC	CASSQGSSGRYSEQYF
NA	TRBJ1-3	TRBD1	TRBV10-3	TGTGCCATCAGTGAGTTTGGCTTCGGGACAGCCTCTGGAAACACCATATATTTT	CAISEFGFGTASGNTIYF
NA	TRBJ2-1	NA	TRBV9	TGTGCCAGCAGCGCCGGGACCTACAATGAGCAGTTCTTC	CASSAGTYNEQFF
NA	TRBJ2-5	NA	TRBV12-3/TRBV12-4	TGTGCCAGCAGCTTAGAACTGACAGGCCGGTACCAAGAGACCCAGTACTTC	CASSLELTGRYQETQYF
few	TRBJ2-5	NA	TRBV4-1	TGCGCCAGCAGCCAAGGGAGCCGCATAGGGACCCAGTACTTC	CASSQGSRIGTQYF
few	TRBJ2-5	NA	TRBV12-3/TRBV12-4	TGTGCCAGCAGGCGGGGACACAGACAAGAGACCCAGTACTTC	CASRRGHRQETQYF
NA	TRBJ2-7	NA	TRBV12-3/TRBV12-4	TGTGCCAGCAGTTTTCACGTTACGACAGGCACCTCCTACGAGCAGTACTTC	CASSFHVTTGTSYEQYF
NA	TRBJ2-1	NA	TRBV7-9	TGTGCCAGCAGCTTAGGGGATTTGACTAGAAGGGGCAATGAGCAGTTCTTC	CASSLGDLTRRGNEQFF
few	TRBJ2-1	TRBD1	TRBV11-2	TGTGCCAGCAGCTTAGTTCAGCGACAGGGTAGCTCCTACAATGAGCAGTTCTTC	CASSLVQRQGSSYNEQFF